The present T cell receptor (beta chain) was sequenced within a study of CD8+ T cells in alopecia areata. Extracted from the samples, RNA was reverse transcribed into cDNA to serve as the sequencing template. Measured with immunoSEQ multiplex PCR; TCRdb has only the in-frame clones, and not every one. Of approximately 210,000 clones listed, more than 60% are singletons. The CDR3 is 15 residues long. V lost 3 bases and J 0 bases, leaving 9 bases between the germline ends. The germline V gene encodes CDR1 GTSNPN and CDR2 SVGIG (reference sequence). The sample's treatment: oral pan-JAK inhibitor, 5-10 mg twice daily.

The sequencing here drew on CD4+ T cells sorted from blood, taken at week 44, from a patient treated with tofacitinib. This sequence was found in a human donor with alopecia areata. The rearrangement joins TRBV30 to TRBJ1-6, with D possibly TRBD1 on 5 matching bases. DNA of the CDR3: TGTGCCTGGAGCCACAGGAGCTCCTATAATTCACCCCTCCACTTT. Its translation: CAWSHRSSYNSPLHF.